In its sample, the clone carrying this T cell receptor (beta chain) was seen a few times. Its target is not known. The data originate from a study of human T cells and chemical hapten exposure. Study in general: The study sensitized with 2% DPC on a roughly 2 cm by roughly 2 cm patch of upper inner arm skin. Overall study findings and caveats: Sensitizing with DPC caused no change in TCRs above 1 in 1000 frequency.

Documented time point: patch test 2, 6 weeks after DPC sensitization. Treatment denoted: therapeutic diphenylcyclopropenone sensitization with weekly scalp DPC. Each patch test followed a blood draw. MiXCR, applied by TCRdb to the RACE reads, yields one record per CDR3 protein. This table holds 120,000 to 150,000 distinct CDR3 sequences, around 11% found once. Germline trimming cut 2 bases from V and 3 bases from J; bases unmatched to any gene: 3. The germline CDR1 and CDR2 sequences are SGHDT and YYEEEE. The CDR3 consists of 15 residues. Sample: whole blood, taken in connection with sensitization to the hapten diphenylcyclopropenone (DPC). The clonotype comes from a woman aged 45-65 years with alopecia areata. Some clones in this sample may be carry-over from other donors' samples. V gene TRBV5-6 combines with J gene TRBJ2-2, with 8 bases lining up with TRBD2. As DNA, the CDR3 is TGTGCCAGCAGCTTAATTAGCGGGGACACCGGGGAGCTGTTTTTT. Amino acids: CASSLISGDTGELFF. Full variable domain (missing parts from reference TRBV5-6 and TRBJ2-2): DAGVTQSPTHLIKTRGQQVTLRCSPKSGHDTVSWYQQALGQGPQFIFQYYEEEERQRGNFPDRFSGHQFPNYSSELNVNALLLGDSALYLCASSLISGDTGELFFGEGSRLTVL.